One sample yielded the 16 T cell receptor beta chains listed below, sequenced in a study of shared clonotypes between healthy human individuals. Libraries were prepared by immunoSEQ multiplex PCR; TCRdb keeps only in-frame clonotypes and omits some of them. This repertoire shows roughly 2.4 million clones, approximately 95% found once; its top ten account for roughly 0.13%. The specimen sequenced was naive CD4+ T cells sorted from blood. Subset in this sample: CD45RA+ positively selected. All receptors derive from a man younger than 30 in good health.

The chain links TRBV13 to TRBJ2-5; 8 nucleotides match TRBD2. This CDR3 comprises 16 residues. Germline loops: CDR1 PRHDT, CDR2 FYEKMQ (reference sequence). The ends lost 5 bases at V and 2 bases at J; junction bases unmatched: 10. This CDR3 is CASSRGRAGVQETQYF. CDR3 nucleotides: TGTGCCAGCAGCCGCGGACGAGCGGGAGTTCAAGAGACCCAGTACTTC.

The CDR3 is CASSGSRGYNSPLHF. As DNA, the CDR3 is TGTGCCAGCAGTGGGTCTCGGGGGTACAATTCACCCCTCCACTTT. The gene calls are TRBV2 and TRBJ1-6; tentatively, D is TRBD1 (5 bases). The CDR3 spans 15 residues. CDR1 is SNHLY and CDR2 is FYNNEI in the germline V gene. Between the trimmed V and J ends, which lost 4 bases and 7 bases, there was a span of 14 bases. Using reference TRBV2 and TRBJ1-6 for the parts outside the CDR3, the full variable domain is EPEVTQTPSHQVTQMGQEVILRCVPISNHLYFYWYRQILGQKVEFLVSFYNNEISEKSEIFDDQFSVERPDGSNFTLKIRSTKLEDSAMYFCASSGSRGYNSPLHFGNGTRLTVT.

The CDR3 sequence: CAISRQGGYGYTF. The CDR3, as DNA: TGTGCCATCAGTAGACAGGGTGGCTATGGCTACACCTTC. The V and J genes are TRBV10-3 and TRBJ1-2; 7 bases map to TRBD1. The CDR3 is made up of 13 amino acids. Losses at the gene ends were 5 bases for V and 4 bases for J; bases not matched to a gene: 4. CDR1 and CDR2 (germline): ENHRY, SYGVKD.

The gene calls are TRBV10-2 and TRBJ2-7; 9 nucleotides align to TRBD1. Germline trimming cut 6 bases from V and 5 bases from J; bases unmatched to any gene: 8. CDR1 WSHSY and CDR2 SAAADI come from the germline V gene. The CDR3 runs 14 residues. CDR3 protein: CASREQGALNEQYF. The CDR3 coding sequence is TGCGCCAGCAGGGAACAGGGGGCGTTAAACGAGCAGTACTTC.

This chain joins TRBV10-1 and TRBJ2-5, with D perhaps matching TRBD1 (6 bases). Trimming shortened V by 5 bases and J by 5 bases, and 12 bases separated the two germline ends. The CDR3 is made up of 13 amino acids. From germline, CDR1 is WNHNN and CDR2 SYGVQD (reference sequence). CDR3 in amino acids: CASSRTVGETQYF. DNA for the CDR3: TGCGCCAGCAGTCGGACAGTTGGGGAGACCCAGTACTTC.

The chain employs TRBV5-1 and TRBJ1-4; a weak D match, TRBD1 (5 bases). CDR3 length: 14 amino acids. Germline V gene data show CDR1 as SGHRS and CDR2 as YFSETQ. Between the trimmed V and J ends, which lost 4 bases and 5 bases, there was a span of 12 bases. The CDR3 bases are TGCGCCAGCAGCAAGCCGGGACTAAATGAAAAACTGTTTTTT. It encodes CASSKPGLNEKLFF.

The chain carries TRBV5-6 and TRBJ2-3, with D tentatively TRBD1 (6 bases). This CDR3 has 15 amino acids. Germline loops: CDR1 SGHDT, CDR2 YYEEEE. Trimming removed 0 bases at V and 2 bases at J, with 10 bases between. The CDR3 DNA follows: TGTGCCAGCAGCTTGGGACAGGCGATCACAGATACGCAGTATTTT. This encodes CASSLGQAITDTQYF.

V gene TRBV6-6 combines with J gene TRBJ1-3; D gene unclear. V lost 5 bases to trimming and J lost 0 bases, with 14 bases between them. Germline CDR1 and CDR2: MNHNY and SVGAGI (reference sequence). This CDR3 contains 16 residues. The CDR3 DNA follows: TGTGCCAGCAGTGCCGGTGGACGGTCCTCTGGAAACACCATATATTTT. Its protein product is CASSAGGRSSGNTIYF.

This chain links TRBV10-3 with TRBJ2-4; D call uncertain. Germline V gene data show CDR1 as ENHRY and CDR2 as SYGVKD. This CDR3 is 14 amino acids long. Trimming pared 2 bases from V and 0 bases from J, leaving 5 bases between. Here the CDR3 DNA reads TGTGCCATCAGTGAGGCTTTAGCCAAAAACATTCAGTACTTC. It translates to CAISEALAKNIQYF.

This chain joins TRBV19 and TRBJ1-5; D unresolved. CDR3 length equals 16 residues. V was clipped by 3 bases and J by 0 bases, with 12 bases between them. Germline V lookup: CDR1 LNHDA, CDR2 SQIVND (reference sequence). The CDR3 loop is CASSIPQGGSNQPQHF. The DNA for the CDR3 is TGTGCCAGTAGTATCCCGCAAGGAGGTAGCAATCAGCCCCAGCATTTT. Together with reference TRBV19 and TRBJ1-5, the CDR3 gives the full variable domain: DGGITQSPKYLFRKEGQNVTLSCEQNLNHDAMYWYRQDPGQGLRLIYYSQIVNDFQKGDIAEGYSVSREKKESFPLTVTSAQKNPTAFYLCASSIPQGGSNQPQHFGDGTRLSIL.

CDR3 sequence: CASSLDATGPYEQYF. In DNA form, the CDR3 reads TGTGCCAGCAGCTTGGATGCGACAGGGCCCTACGAGCAGTACTTC. The J gene is TRBJ2-7, the V gene TRBV5-4, with 7 bases identical to TRBD1. The CDR3 consists of 15 residues. J was trimmed by 2 bases and V by 0 bases; bases with no gene match: 5. In germline, CDR1 is SGHNT, CDR2 YYREEE (reference sequence).

With regard to this clone: At the DNA level, this CDR3 is encoded by other sequences in the same sample as well. V usage is TRBV5-4 and J usage is TRBJ1-2; TRBD1 aligns across 9 bases. The germline V gene encodes CDR1 SGHNT and CDR2 YYREEE (reference sequence). The CDR3 is made up of 15 amino acids. V shed 2 bases and J 4 bases; nucleotides not matched to a gene: 6. The CDR3 bases are TGTGCCAGCAGCTTCCCGGGACAGGGAGGCTATGGCTACACCTTC. Protein: CASSFPGQGGYGYTF.

Regarding this clone: Other DNA variants within this sample encode the same CDR3. The chain couples TRBV6-6 to TRBJ2-7, with TRBD2 identical over 8 bases. With 4 bases clipped from V and 0 bases from J, the junction kept 2 bases outside the gene matches. Per the germline V gene, CDR1 is MNHNY and CDR2 is SVGAGI (reference sequence). This CDR3 has 14 amino acids. CDR3 bases: TGTGCCAGCAGTTCCACTAGCGGCTCCTACGAGCAGTACTTC. It specifies CASSSTSGSYEQYF.

The chain uses TRBV19 and TRBJ1-4; tentatively, D is TRBD1 (5 bases). The CDR3 loop spans 16 amino acids. Trimming pared 5 bases from V and 8 bases from J, leaving 21 bases between. Germline V gene sequence: CDR1 LNHDA, CDR2 SQIVND (reference sequence). The CDR3 loop reads CASSPTGGPGREKLFF. The CDR3 DNA reads TGTGCCAGTAGTCCTACCGGAGGGCCGGGGCGCGAAAAACTGTTTTTT.

This sequence joins TRBV7-2 and TRBJ2-5; TRBD2 agrees at 9 bases. The CDR3 spans 16 residues. Germline V lookup: CDR1 SGHTA, CDR2 FQGNSA. Losses at the gene ends were 4 bases for V and 2 bases for J; bases not matched to a gene: 8. The CDR3 DNA is TGTGCCAGCAGCTCTCCCCTAGCGGGGCAGCAAGAGACCCAGTACTTC. Its protein product is CASSSPLAGQQETQYF.

The J gene is TRBJ2-2, the V gene TRBV28; perhaps TRBD2 as D (6 bases). Germline loops: CDR1 MDHEN, CDR2 SYDVKM. The CDR3 consists of 15 residues. V was pared by 0 bases and J by 7 bases, with 12 bases between. The CDR3 sequence: CASSLWRLGGGELFF. The CDR3 DNA is TGTGCCAGCAGTTTATGGAGACTGGGAGGCGGGGAGCTGTTTTTT.